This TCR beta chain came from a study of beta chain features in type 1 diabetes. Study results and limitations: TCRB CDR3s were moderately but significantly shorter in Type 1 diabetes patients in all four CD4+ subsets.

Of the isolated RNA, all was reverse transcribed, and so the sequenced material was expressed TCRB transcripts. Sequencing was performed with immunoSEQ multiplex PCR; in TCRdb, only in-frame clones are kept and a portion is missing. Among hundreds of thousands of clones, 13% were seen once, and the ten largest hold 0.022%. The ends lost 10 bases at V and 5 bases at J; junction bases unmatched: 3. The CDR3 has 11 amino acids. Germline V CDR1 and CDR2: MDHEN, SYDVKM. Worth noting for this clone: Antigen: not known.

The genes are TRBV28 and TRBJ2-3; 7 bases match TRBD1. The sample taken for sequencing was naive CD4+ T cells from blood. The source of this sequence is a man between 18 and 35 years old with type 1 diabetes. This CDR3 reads CAIQGVDTQYF. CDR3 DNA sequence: TGTGCCATCCAGGGGGTAGATACGCAGTATTTT.